This is a list of T cell receptor beta chains from one sample in a study of T cell responses to AZD1222 COVID-19 vaccine. Only in-frame clones appear in the TCRdb table, and some are missing; sequencing was by immunoSEQ multiplex PCR. The repertoire includes under 150,000 clones, nearly 90% of them detected once, and over 9% sits in the top ten. The source material was peripheral blood, sampled 28 days after the second AZD1222 dose. The receptors here all came from an adult who received the AZD1222 COVID-19 vaccine. The CDR3 runs from the conserved cysteine through the conserved F or W. D genes are given only for firm matches. The size entry is marked missing in some rows and otherwise reads once, few, many or a size class.

j_gene,v_gene,abundance,d_gene,CDR3nt,CDR3aa
TRBJ1-1,TRBV12-3/TRBV12-4,-,-,TGTGCCAGCAGTTTCGTGATGACTGAAGCTTTCTTT,CASSFVMTEAFF
TRBJ1-5,TRBV2,-,-,TGTGCCAGCAGGTGGATCCTCAATCAGCCCCAGCATTTT,CASRWILNQPQHF
TRBJ1-2,TRBV6-2/TRBV6-3,-,-,TGTGCCAGCAGTTACTCGACCAGGGGCCGGAACTATGGCTACACCTTC,CASSYSTRGRNYGYTF
TRBJ2-1,TRBV11-3,-,TRBD1,TGTGCCAGCAGCGCCCGACAGGGGGCCTACAATGAGCAGTTCTTC,CASSARQGAYNEQFF
TRBJ2-1,TRBV18,-,-,TGTGCCAGCTCACCTTACAGCGCAACCTACAATGAGCAGTTCTTC,CASSPYSATYNEQFF
TRBJ1-5,TRBV6-5,-,-,TGTGCCAGCAGTTACGGGACGGATCAGCCCCAGCATTTT,CASSYGTDQPQHF
TRBJ2-4,TRBV6-4,-,-,TGTGCCAGCGGGAGTAGGGTCAAAAACATTCAGTACTTC,CASGSRVKNIQYF
TRBJ1-1,TRBV27,once,-,TGTGCCAGCAGTCCTGGACGGGTGAACACTGAAGCTTTCTTT,CASSPGRVNTEAFF
TRBJ1-2,TRBV6-1,-,TRBD1,TGTGCCAGCAGTGAAGCGGTTTTTAAGGGACAGAGCTTC,CASSEAVFKGQSF
TRBJ2-5,TRBV24-1,-,TRBD2,TGTGCCACCCCTCGACTAGCGGTTTCGTACCAAGAGACCCAGTACTTC,CATPRLAVSYQETQYF
TRBJ2-7,TRBV3-1/TRBV3-2,-,TRBD2,TGTGCCAGCAGCTTCCGGGACTACCCCCGGGAGCAGTACTTC,CASSFRDYPREQYF
TRBJ1-1,TRBV9,-,TRBD1,TGTGCCAGCAGCTCGCGCGACAGGGTGAACACTGAAGCTTTCTTT,CASSSRDRVNTEAFF
TRBJ2-2,TRBV5-4,-,-,TGTGCCAGCAGCGTTGCAGGGGTCCCCGGGGAGCTGTTTTTT,CASSVAGVPGELFF
TRBJ1-6,TRBV10-3,-,TRBD1,TGTGCCATCAGTGCGGGACAGGGAAATTCACCCCTCCACTTT,CAISAGQGNSPLHF
TRBJ1-2,TRBV7-3,-,TRBD1,TGTGCCAGCAGCCAGGCCGGGACAGGGGGCTTTTCTAACTATGGCTACACCTTC,CASSQAGTGGFSNYGYTF
TRBJ2-7,TRBV30,-,TRBD2,TGTGCCTGGAGTGGATTGAGCGGGGCGGATGAGCAGTACTTC,CAWSGLSGADEQYF
TRBJ2-5,TRBV2,-,-,TGTGCCAGCAGTGGAGGGACCCAGTACTTC,CASSGGTQYF
TRBJ2-3,TRBV29-1,-,TRBD2,TGCAGCGTCGCATCTAGCGGGAGCACAGATACGCAGTATTTT,CSVASSGSTDTQYF
TRBJ1-1,TRBV4-2,-,TRBD1,TGTGCCAGCAGCCAAAGCCCCCGGACAGGGAGGAACACTGAAGCTTTCTTT,CASSQSPRTGRNTEAFF
TRBJ1-1,TRBV7-9,once,-,TGTGCCAGCAGCACCGGACCGAACACTGAAGCTTTCTTT,CASSTGPNTEAFF
TRBJ1-2,TRBV15,-,-,TGTGCCACCAGCAGGGGGCAGGGAAACTATGGCTACACCTTC,CATSRGQGNYGYTF
TRBJ2-7,TRBV28,few,-,TGTGCCAGTAGGGGACTGAACAACTACGAGCAGTACTTC,CASRGLNNYEQYF
TRBJ1-5,TRBV5-1,once,TRBD1,TGCGCCAGCAGCTGGGGGACAGCCGGCAATCAGCCCCAGCATTTT,CASSWGTAGNQPQHF
TRBJ1-5,TRBV9,-,-,TGTGCCAGCAGCGTAGGGCAGGATGTGGAACAGCCCCAGCATTTT,CASSVGQDVEQPQHF
TRBJ2-3,TRBV21-1,-,-,TGTGCCAGCAGCAAAGTGAGGGAAGCGACAGATACGCAGTATTTT,CASSKVREATDTQYF
TRBJ1-2,TRBV7-9,once,TRBD1,TGTGCCAGCACCCTCCAGGGGGCAGATGGCTACACCTTC,CASTLQGADGYTF
TRBJ1-3,TRBV7-2,-,-,TGTGCCAGCAGCTTTGTAGGAACCAGAAACACCATATATTTT,CASSFVGTRNTIYF
TRBJ1-4,TRBV5-1,-,-,TGCGCCAGCACTCTGGGACTAATAGGGGGAACTAATGAAAAACTGTTTTTT,CASTLGLIGGTNEKLFF
TRBJ1-5,TRBV30,-,-,TGTGCCTGGAGTACAGCGAACCATCAGCCCCAGCATTTT,CAWSTANHQPQHF
TRBJ1-1,TRBV6-5,-,-,TGTGCCAGCAGTTACTCGGGGTGGGAGCTGGTAGCTTTCTTT,CASSYSGWELVAFF
TRBJ1-1,TRBV5-1,once,-,TGCGCCAGCAGCTTTGGAGGGACGTCGAACACTGAAGCTTTCTTT,CASSFGGTSNTEAFF
TRBJ1-2,TRBV12-5,-,-,TGTGCTAGTGGTTTGTGGAGGGCCTCCTATGGCTACACCTTC,CASGLWRASYGYTF
TRBJ1-5,TRBV19,-,TRBD1,TGTGCCAGTAGTATCAACAGGGGGGGCAATCAGCCCCAGCATTTT,CASSINRGGNQPQHF
TRBJ2-3,TRBV12-3/TRBV12-4,-,-,TGTGCCAGCAGTTTAGAAGGACCAGATACGCAGTATTTT,CASSLEGPDTQYF
TRBJ2-3,TRBV19,-,TRBD2,TGTGCCAGTAGTATAGACCCATTGTCCGGGGGGGAAGATACGCAGTATTTT,CASSIDPLSGGEDTQYF
TRBJ1-1,TRBV5-1,once,-,TGCGCCAGCAGCTTGGCGGGGGTGGAGGCTGAAGCTTTCTTT,CASSLAGVEAEAFF
TRBJ1-2,TRBV11-2,-,-,TGTGCCAGCAGCTTAGGCAGTCTTAACTATGGCTACACCTTC,CASSLGSLNYGYTF
TRBJ2-7,TRBV5-8,-,-,TGTGCCAGCAACTTCTCCTACGAGCAGTACTTC,CASNFSYEQYF
TRBJ1-5,TRBV7-8,-,TRBD1,TGTGCCAGCAGCTTGGACAGGGGAAATCAGCCCCAGCATTTT,CASSLDRGNQPQHF
TRBJ2-1,TRBV25-1,-,-,TGTGCCAGCCGTACGTCGAGGGGGTACGATTCGTACGATGAGCAGTTCTTC,CASRTSRGYDSYDEQFF
TRBJ2-3,TRBV2,-,-,TGTGCCAGCATCCTCGGGACTCTCGGAGGAGCAGATACGCAGTATTTT,CASILGTLGGADTQYF
TRBJ1-1,TRBV6-5,few,TRBD1,TGTGCCAGCAACCAGGACAGGGGCCACACTGAAGCTTTCTTT,CASNQDRGHTEAFF
TRBJ1-1,TRBV7-9,-,-,TGTGCCAGCAGCTCCTACCAGGCCTTGAACACTGAAGCTTTCTTT,CASSSYQALNTEAFF
TRBJ1-5,TRBV12-5,few,TRBD1,TGTGCTAGTGGTGCCCTGACAGGGGGTGGGAATCAGCCCCAGCATTTT,CASGALTGGGNQPQHF
TRBJ1-4,TRBV5-1,-,TRBD1,TGCGCCAGCAGCTTATCCGGGACAGGGGAAAAACTGTTTTTT,CASSLSGTGEKLFF
TRBJ1-1,TRBV19,-,-,TGTGCCAGTAGTATGCGGGGGGAGATCAACACTGAAGCTTTCTTT,CASSMRGEINTEAFF